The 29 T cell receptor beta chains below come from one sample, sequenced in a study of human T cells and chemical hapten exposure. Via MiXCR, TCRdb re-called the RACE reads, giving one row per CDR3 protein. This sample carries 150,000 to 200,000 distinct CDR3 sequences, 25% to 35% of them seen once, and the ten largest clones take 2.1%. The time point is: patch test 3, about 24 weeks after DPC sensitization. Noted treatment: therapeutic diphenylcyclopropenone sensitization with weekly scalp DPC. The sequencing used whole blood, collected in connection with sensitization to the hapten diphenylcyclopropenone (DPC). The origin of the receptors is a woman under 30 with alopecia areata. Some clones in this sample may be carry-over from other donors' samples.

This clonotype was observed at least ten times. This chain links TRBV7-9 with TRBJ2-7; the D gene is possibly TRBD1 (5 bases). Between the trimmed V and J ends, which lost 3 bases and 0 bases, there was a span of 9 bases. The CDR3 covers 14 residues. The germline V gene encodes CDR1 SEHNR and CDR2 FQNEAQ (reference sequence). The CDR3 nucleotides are TGTGCCAGCAGCTTCGGCAGGGCCTCCTACGAGCAGTACTTC. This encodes CASSFGRASYEQYF.

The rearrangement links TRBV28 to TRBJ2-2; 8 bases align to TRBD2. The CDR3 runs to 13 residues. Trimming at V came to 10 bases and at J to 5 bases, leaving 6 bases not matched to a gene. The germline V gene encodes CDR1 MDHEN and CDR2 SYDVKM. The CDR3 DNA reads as TGTGCCATCCGCCGGGGGGGGACCGGGGAGCTGTTTTTT. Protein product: CAIRRGGTGELFF.

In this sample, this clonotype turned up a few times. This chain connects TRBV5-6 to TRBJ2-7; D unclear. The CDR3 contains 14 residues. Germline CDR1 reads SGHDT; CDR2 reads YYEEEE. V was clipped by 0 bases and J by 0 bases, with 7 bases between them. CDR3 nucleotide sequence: TGTGCCAGCAGCTTGGTCGGCAGCTCCTACGAGCAGTACTTC. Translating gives CASSLVGSSYEQYF.

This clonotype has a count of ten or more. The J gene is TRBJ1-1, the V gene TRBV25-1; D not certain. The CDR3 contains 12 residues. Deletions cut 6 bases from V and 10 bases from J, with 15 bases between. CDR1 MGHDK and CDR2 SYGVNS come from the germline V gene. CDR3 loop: CASSKDLARAFF. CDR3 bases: TGTGCCAGCAGCAAAGACCTAGCCCGAGCTTTCTTT.

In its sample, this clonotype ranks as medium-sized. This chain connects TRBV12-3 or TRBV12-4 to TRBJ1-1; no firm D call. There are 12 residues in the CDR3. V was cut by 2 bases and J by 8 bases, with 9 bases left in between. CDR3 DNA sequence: TGTGCCAGCAGTTTATCGGGGAGAGAAGCTTTCTTT. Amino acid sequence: CASSLSGREAFF.

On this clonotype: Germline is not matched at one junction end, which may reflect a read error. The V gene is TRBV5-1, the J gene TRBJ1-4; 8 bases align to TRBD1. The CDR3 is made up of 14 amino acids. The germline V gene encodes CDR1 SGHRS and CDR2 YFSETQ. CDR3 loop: CAGSFGQGGEKLFF. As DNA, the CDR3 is TGCGCCGGCAGCTTTGGACAGGGAGGTGAAAAACTGTTTTTT. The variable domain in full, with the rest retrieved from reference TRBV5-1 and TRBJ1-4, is KAGVTQTPRYLIKTRGQQVTLSCSPISGHRSVSWYQQTPGQGLQFLFEYFSETQRNKGNFPGRFSGRQFSNSRSEMNVSTLELGDSALYLCAGSFGQGGEKLFFGSGTQLSVL.

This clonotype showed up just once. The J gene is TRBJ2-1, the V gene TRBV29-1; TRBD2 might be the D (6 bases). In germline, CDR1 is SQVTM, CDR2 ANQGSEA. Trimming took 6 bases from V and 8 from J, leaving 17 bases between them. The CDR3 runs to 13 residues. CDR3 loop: CSVETRLEDEQFF. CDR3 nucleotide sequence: TGCAGCGTCGAGACCCGACTAGAAGATGAGCAGTTCTTC.

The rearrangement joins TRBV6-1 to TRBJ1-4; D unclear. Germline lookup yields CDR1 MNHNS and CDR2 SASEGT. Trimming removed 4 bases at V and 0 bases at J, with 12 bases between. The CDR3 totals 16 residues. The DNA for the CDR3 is TGTGCCAGCAGTGCGGCCGGACTGACAACTAATGAAAAACTGTTTTTT. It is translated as CASSAAGLTTNEKLFF.

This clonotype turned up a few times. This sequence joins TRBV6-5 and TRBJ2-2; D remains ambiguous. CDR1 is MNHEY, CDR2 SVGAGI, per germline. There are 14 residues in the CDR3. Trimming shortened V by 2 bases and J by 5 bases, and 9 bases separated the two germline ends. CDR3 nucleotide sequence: TGTGCCAGCAGTTACCAGGATCGGACCGGGGAGCTGTTTTTT. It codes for CASSYQDRTGELFF.

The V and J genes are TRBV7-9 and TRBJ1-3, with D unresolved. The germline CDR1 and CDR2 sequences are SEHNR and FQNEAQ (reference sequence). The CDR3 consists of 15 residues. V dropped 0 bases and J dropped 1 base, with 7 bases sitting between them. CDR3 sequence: CASSLADFSGNTIYF. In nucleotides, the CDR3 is TGTGCCAGCAGCTTAGCAGATTTTTCTGGAAACACCATATATTTT.

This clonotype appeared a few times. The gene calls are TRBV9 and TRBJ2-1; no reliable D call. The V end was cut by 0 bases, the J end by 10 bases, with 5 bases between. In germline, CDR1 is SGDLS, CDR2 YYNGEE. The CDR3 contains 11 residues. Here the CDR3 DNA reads TGTGCCAGCAGCGTAGACCGGGAGCAGTTCTTC. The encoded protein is CASSVDREQFF.

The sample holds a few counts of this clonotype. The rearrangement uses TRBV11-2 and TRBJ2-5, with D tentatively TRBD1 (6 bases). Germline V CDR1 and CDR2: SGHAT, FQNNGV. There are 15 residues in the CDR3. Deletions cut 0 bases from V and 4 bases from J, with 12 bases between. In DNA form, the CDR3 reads TGTGCCAGCAGCTTAGATAGGGGGATGCGAGAGACCCAGTACTTC. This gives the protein CASSLDRGMRETQYF.

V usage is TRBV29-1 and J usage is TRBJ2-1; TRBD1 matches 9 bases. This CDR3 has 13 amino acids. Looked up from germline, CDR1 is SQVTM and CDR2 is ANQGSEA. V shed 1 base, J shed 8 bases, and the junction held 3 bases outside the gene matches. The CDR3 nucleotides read TGCAGCGTTGAAGTACAGGGGGCCGATGAGCAGTTCTTC. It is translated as CSVEVQGADEQFF.

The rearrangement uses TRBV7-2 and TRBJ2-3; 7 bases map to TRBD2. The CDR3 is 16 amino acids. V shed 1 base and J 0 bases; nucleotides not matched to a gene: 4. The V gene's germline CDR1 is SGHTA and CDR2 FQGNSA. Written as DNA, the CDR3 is TGTGCCAGCAGCTTAGTTTGGCGGGGGAGCACAGATACGCAGTATTTT. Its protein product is CASSLVWRGSTDTQYF.

The CDR3 bases are TGTGCCAGCAGCTCGGGACTAGCGGCTAGCACAGATACGCAGTATTTT. It is translated as CASSSGLAASTDTQYF. This chain connects TRBV9 to TRBJ2-3; 11 bases fit TRBD2. The CDR3 has 16 residues. V lost 4 bases and J lost 0; bases outside the gene matches: 4. The germline CDR1 and CDR2 sequences are SGDLS and YYNGEE.

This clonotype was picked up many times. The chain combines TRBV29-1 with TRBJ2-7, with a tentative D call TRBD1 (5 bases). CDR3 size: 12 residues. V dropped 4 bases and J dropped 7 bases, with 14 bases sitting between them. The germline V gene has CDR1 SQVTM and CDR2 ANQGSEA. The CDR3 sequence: CSVGPGSREQYF. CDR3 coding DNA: TGCAGCGTTGGGCCAGGGTCTCGAGAGCAGTACTTC.

CDR3 sequence: CASGGPQGCTEAFF. CDR3 bases: TGTGCTAGTGGGGGACCACAGGGATGCACTGAAGCTTTCTTT. The chain is built from TRBV12-5 and TRBJ1-1; a weak D match, TRBD1 (6 bases). Germline-derived CDR1 and CDR2 are LGHNT and FRNRAP. The germline V and J ends were trimmed by 6 bases and 4 bases, with 15 bases remaining between them. The CDR3 consists of 14 residues.

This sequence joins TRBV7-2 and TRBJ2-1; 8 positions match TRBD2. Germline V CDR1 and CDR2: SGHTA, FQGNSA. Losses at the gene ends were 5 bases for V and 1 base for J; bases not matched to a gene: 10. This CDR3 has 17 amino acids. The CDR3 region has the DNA TGTGCCAGCAGCCCTTCGGCTCGGGGGGGTTCCTACAATGAGCAGTTCTTC. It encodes CASSPSARGGSYNEQFF. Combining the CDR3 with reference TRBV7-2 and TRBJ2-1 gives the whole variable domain GAGVSQSPSNKVTEKGKDVELRCDPISGHTALYWYRQSLGQGLEFLIYFQGNSAPDKSGLPSDRFSAERTGGSVSTLTIQRTQQEDSAVYLCASSPSARGGSYNEQFFGPGTRLTVL.

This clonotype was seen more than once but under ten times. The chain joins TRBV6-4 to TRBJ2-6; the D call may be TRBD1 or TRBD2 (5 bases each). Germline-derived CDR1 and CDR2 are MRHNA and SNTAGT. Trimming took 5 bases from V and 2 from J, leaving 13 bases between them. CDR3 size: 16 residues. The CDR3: CASSFGGPPGANVLTF. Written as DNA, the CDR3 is TGTGCCAGCAGTTTTGGGGGTCCTCCTGGGGCCAACGTCCTGACTTTC.

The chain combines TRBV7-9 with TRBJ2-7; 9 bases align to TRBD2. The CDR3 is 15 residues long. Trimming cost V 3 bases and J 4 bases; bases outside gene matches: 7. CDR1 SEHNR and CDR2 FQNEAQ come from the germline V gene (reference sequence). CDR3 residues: CASSFITSGSYEQYF. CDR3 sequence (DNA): TGTGCCAGCAGCTTCATCACTAGCGGGTCATACGAGCAGTACTTC.

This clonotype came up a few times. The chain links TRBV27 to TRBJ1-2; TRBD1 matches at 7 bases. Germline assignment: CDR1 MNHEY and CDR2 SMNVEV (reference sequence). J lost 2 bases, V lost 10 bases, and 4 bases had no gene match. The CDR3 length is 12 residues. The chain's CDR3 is CATKTGNYGYTF. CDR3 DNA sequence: TGTGCCACCAAGACAGGGAACTATGGCTACACCTTC.

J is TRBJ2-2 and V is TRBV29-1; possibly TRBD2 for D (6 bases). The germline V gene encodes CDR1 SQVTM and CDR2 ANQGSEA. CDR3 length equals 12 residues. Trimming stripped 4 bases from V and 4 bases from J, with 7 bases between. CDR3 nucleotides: TGCAGCGTTGGGAGGGGCACCGGGGAGCTGTTTTTT. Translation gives CSVGRGTGELFF.

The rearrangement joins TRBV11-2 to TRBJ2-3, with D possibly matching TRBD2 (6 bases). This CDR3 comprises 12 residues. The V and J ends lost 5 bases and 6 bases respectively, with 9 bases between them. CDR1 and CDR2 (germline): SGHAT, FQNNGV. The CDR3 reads CASSPTSDTQYF. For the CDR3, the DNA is TGTGCCAGCAGCCCTACTAGCGATACGCAGTATTTT.

For the CDR3, the DNA is TGTGCCAGCACCCTCTCCGGACCACATCAGCCCCAGCATTTT. Protein product: CASTLSGPHQPQHF. The chain is built from TRBV6-2 or TRBV6-3 and TRBJ1-5; no clear D gene. Trimming took off 7 bases at V and 5 bases at J, with 15 bases between the two ends. This CDR3 is built from 14 residues. The germline CDR1 and CDR2 sequences are MNHEY and SVGEGT.

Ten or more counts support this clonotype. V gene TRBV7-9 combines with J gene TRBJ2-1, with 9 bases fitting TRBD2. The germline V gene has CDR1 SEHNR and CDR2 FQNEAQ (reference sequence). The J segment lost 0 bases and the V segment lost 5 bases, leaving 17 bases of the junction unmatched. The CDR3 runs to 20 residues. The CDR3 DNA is TGTGCCAGCAGCCCTCTTTGGGGACTAGCAGGACCAAGCTCCTACAATGAGCAGTTCTTC. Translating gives CASSPLWGLAGPSSYNEQFF.

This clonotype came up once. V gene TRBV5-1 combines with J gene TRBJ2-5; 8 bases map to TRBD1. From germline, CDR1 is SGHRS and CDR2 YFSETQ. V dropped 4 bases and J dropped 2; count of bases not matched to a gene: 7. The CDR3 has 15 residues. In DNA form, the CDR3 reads TGCGCCAGCAGCGCAGGGACAGGCGGACAAGAGACCCAGTACTTC. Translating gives CASSAGTGGQETQYF.

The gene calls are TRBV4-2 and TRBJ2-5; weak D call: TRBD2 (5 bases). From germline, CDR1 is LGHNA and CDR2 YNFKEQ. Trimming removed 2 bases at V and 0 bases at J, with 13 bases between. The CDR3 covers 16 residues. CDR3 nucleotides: TGTGCCAGCAGCCAAAGTTCCCAGCGGTACCAAGAGACCCAGTACTTC. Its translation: CASSQSSQRYQETQYF.

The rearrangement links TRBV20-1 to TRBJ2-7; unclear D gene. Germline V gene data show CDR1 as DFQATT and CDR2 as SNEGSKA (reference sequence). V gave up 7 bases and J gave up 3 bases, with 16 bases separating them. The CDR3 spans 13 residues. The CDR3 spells CSGVGGGVYEQYF. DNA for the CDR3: TGCAGTGGGGTTGGCGGTGGAGTCTACGAGCAGTACTTC.

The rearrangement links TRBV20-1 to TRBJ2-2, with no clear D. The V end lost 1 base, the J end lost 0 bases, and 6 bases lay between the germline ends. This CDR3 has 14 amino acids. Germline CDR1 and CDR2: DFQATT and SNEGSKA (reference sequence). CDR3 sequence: CSARAVTNTGELFF. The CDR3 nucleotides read TGCAGTGCTAGAGCCGTTACGAACACCGGGGAGCTGTTTTTT.